A single sample gave rise to the 32 T cell receptor beta chains below, sequenced in a study of T cell responses to AZD1222 COVID-19 vaccine. Clones were read by immunoSEQ multiplex PCR, and TCRdb kept only the in-frame ones, dropping some. The data contain approximately 150,000 clones, 75% to 95% of them singletons. The sample consisted of peripheral blood, taken 28 days after the second AZD1222 dose. These receptors were taken from an adult who received the AZD1222 COVID-19 vaccine.

This clone appeared once. V is TRBV5-5 and J is TRBJ1-2, with D maybe TRBD1 (5 bases). The germline V gene has CDR1 SGHKS and CDR2 YYEKEE (reference sequence). Between the trimmed V and J ends, which lost 4 bases and 3 bases, there was a span of 16 bases. The CDR3 covers 15 residues. In DNA, the CDR3 is TGTGCCAGCAGCCCAACCTGGGGGGTCGACTATGGCTACACCTTC. Encoded protein: CASSPTWGVDYGYTF.

In its sample, this clone was seen a few times. This sequence joins TRBV6-5 and TRBJ1-5, with TRBD1 identical over 8 bases. Germline lookup yields CDR1 MNHEY and CDR2 SVGAGI. With V trimmed by 8 bases and J by 4 bases, 7 bases remained unmatched. This CDR3 region has 14 residues. DNA for the CDR3: TGTGCCAGCGGGGAGACAGGGGCAAATCAGCCCCAGCATTTT. This translates into CASGETGANQPQHF.

The rearrangement links TRBV27 to TRBJ2-3; 12 positions match TRBD2. Unmatched junction bases numbered 14, after V lost 8 bases and J lost 8 bases. There are 16 residues in the CDR3. Germline CDR1 MNHEY, CDR2 SMNVEV (reference sequence). CDR3 bases: TGTGCCAGCGTGGCAGGGACTAGCGGGTCGGGAGGTACGCAGTATTTT. Amino acids: CASVAGTSGSGGTQYF.

The chain combines TRBV4-3 with TRBJ2-3; D remains unclear. This CDR3 is built from 16 residues. V was clipped by 0 bases and J by 0 bases, with 10 bases between them. CDR1 and CDR2 (germline): LGHNA, YSLEER. This CDR3 reads CASSQENTPSTDTQYF. The CDR3 nucleotides read TGCGCCAGCAGCCAAGAGAATACCCCTAGCACAGATACGCAGTATTTT.

The chain combines TRBV6-1 with TRBJ1-4; 8 bases map to TRBD1. CDR3 length: 16 amino acids. V dropped 2 bases and J dropped 8; count of bases not matched to a gene: 10. The germline V gene has CDR1 MNHNS and CDR2 SASEGT. The CDR3 region is CASSERDRRNGEKLFF. CDR3 DNA sequence: TGTGCCAGCAGTGAACGGGACAGGCGAAATGGCGAAAAACTGTTTTTT.

Notes on this clone: The junction departs from germline at one end; a sequencing error may be responsible. The genes are TRBV27 and TRBJ1-5; D not resolved. CDR3 length: 14 amino acids. In germline, CDR1 is MNHEY, CDR2 SMNVEV (reference sequence). The CDR3 DNA is TGTGCCAGCAGCTTATATTATAGCAATCAGCCCCAGCATTTT. This gives the protein CASSLYYSNQPQHF.

This clone came up once. The chain uses TRBV6-5 and TRBJ1-1; maybe TRBD1 (5 bases). The germline gives CDR1 MNHEY, CDR2 SVGAGI. The CDR3 loop spans 12 amino acids. V gave up 8 bases and J gave up 11 bases, with 18 bases separating them. In DNA, the CDR3 is TGTGCCAGCCCAAAACCGGGACTAGACGCTTTCTTT. This gives the protein CASPKPGLDAFF.

J is TRBJ1-3 and V is TRBV6-5; D might be TRBD1 (5 bases). The germline V gene has CDR1 MNHEY and CDR2 SVGAGI. The length of the CDR3 is 16 residues. The germline V and J ends were trimmed by 0 bases and 0 bases, with 9 bases remaining between them. CDR3 nucleotides: TGTGCCAGCAGTTACTCTGCGGACAACTCTGGAAACACCATATATTTT. Protein product: CASSYSADNSGNTIYF.

The rearrangement joins TRBV7-9 to TRBJ1-1; D might be TRBD1 (5 bases). V gave up 4 bases and J gave up 8 bases, with 11 bases separating them. Germline V lookup: CDR1 SEHNR, CDR2 FQNEAQ (reference sequence). The CDR3 loop spans 12 amino acids. CDR3: CASSSVGEEAFF. CDR3 DNA sequence: TGTGCCAGCAGCTCCGTGGGGGAGGAAGCTTTCTTT.

The chain uses TRBV10-3 and TRBJ1-2; D not certain. The V gene lost 8 bases and the J gene lost 3 bases, with 13 bases spanning the gap. Germline V gene data show CDR1 as ENHRY and CDR2 as SYGVKD. The CDR3 sequence is 13 residues long. The CDR3 coding sequence is TGTGCCATCGAGGCTACCGCTGACTATGGCTACACCTTC. Its translation is CAIEATADYGYTF.

V and J are TRBV6-1 and TRBJ1-1, with D tentatively TRBD1 (6 bases). CDR1 and CDR2 (germline): MNHNS, SASEGT. CDR3 length equals 15 residues. Trimming cost V 2 bases and J 1 base, with 11 bases left between them. CDR3 DNA sequence: TGTGCCAGCAGTGAATCTTTAGGGGGGAACACTGAAGCTTTCTTT. The encoded protein is CASSESLGGNTEAFF.

The rearrangement links TRBV20-1 to TRBJ1-2; a possible D gene is TRBD1 (5 bases). V was trimmed by 3 bases and J by 6 bases, leaving 14 bases between them. The CDR3 length is 13 residues. CDR1 DFQATT and CDR2 SNEGSKA come from the germline V gene (reference sequence). CDR3 protein: CSASPGLRNGYTF. CDR3 DNA: TGCAGTGCTAGTCCAGGGCTGAGGAATGGCTACACCTTC.

The rearrangement links TRBV19 to TRBJ1-1, with TRBD1 identical over 11 bases. V was clipped by 5 bases and J by 5 bases; unmatched bases: 4. This CDR3 spans 14 amino acids. Germline assignment: CDR1 LNHDA and CDR2 SQIVND (reference sequence). The CDR3 coding sequence is TGTGCCAGTAGTGGGACAGGGGGACAGACTGAAGCTTTCTTT. Its protein product is CASSGTGGQTEAFF.

The chain is built from TRBV6-2 or TRBV6-3 and TRBJ2-1; the match to TRBD1 covers 9 bases. Per germline, CDR1 MNHEY and CDR2 SVGEGT. This CDR3 spans 15 amino acids. V lost 6 bases and J lost 4; bases outside the gene matches: 7. CDR3 region: CASSPGQGRYNEQFF. For the CDR3, the DNA is TGTGCCAGCAGCCCGGGACAGGGCCGTTACAATGAGCAGTTCTTC.

V is TRBV19 and J is TRBJ2-2; D may be TRBD1 or TRBD2 (6 bases each). The length of the CDR3 is 15 residues. Germline V gene sequence: CDR1 LNHDA, CDR2 SQIVND (reference sequence). V was pared by 6 bases and J by 8 bases, with 19 bases between. The CDR3 nucleotides are TGTGCCAGTAGGGAGGGGCCAGGGGCCACGGGGGAGCTGTTTTTT. Its protein is CASREGPGATGELFF.

The gene calls are TRBV7-3 and TRBJ1-2, with a possible D match to TRBD1 (6 bases). V was trimmed by 0 bases and J by 2 bases, leaving 7 bases between them. Germline CDR1 and CDR2: SGHTA and FQGTGA. This CDR3 has 14 residues. CDR3 region: CASSLTGGNYGYTF. CDR3 coding DNA: TGTGCCAGCAGCTTAACAGGGGGGAACTATGGCTACACCTTC.

The genes are TRBV6-5 and TRBJ2-5; possibly TRBD2 for D (7 bases). This CDR3 is built from 16 residues. V was shortened by 4 bases and J by 5 bases, with 20 bases between the two germline ends. The germline V gene encodes CDR1 MNHEY and CDR2 SVGAGI. CDR3 DNA sequence: TGTGCCAGCAGTTTTCGATGGGGGGGCCACAAGGAGACCCAGTACTTC. Protein: CASSFRWGGHKETQYF.

The chain links TRBV27 to TRBJ2-1; 7 nucleotides align to TRBD2. The V gene end was trimmed by 5 bases and the J gene end by 1 base; junction bases not matched to a gene: 8. This CDR3 comprises 16 residues. CDR1 and CDR2 (germline): MNHEY, SMNVEV (reference sequence). This CDR3 reads CASSERLAASYNEQFF. In DNA, the CDR3 is TGTGCCAGCAGTGAGCGACTAGCTGCTTCCTACAATGAGCAGTTCTTC.

The rearrangement joins TRBV10-3 to TRBJ1-3, with no clear D. In germline, CDR1 is ENHRY, CDR2 SYGVKD. This CDR3 spans 14 amino acids. V was trimmed by 4 bases and J by 4 bases, leaving 11 bases between them. As DNA, the CDR3 is TGTGCCATCAGTGGAAGGGAAGCAGGAAACACCATATATTTT. Translation gives CAISGREAGNTIYF.

The chain employs TRBV5-6 and TRBJ1-4; D may be TRBD1 (6 bases). V was shortened by 5 bases and J by 4 bases, with 12 bases between the two germline ends. The CDR3 is made up of 14 amino acids. Germline V lookup: CDR1 SGHDT, CDR2 YYEEEE. CDR3 DNA sequence: TGTGCCAGCAGGGGGGCCGCTAATAATGAAAAACTGTTTTTT. Amino acids: CASRGAANNEKLFF. The full variable domain, completed using reference TRBV5-6 and TRBJ1-4, is DAGVTQSPTHLIKTRGQQVTLRCSPKSGHDTVSWYQQALGQGPQFIFQYYEEEERQRGNFPDRFSGHQFPNYSSELNVNALLLGDSALYLCASRGAANNEKLFFGSGTQLSVL.

The V call is TRBV6-5, the J call TRBJ1-2, with D perhaps matching TRBD1 (5 bases). This CDR3 comprises 16 residues. Germline V gene lookup returns CDR1 MNHEY and CDR2 SVGAGI. The V and J ends lost 0 bases and 3 bases respectively, with 14 bases between them. The CDR3 sequence is CASSYSNVGAYYGYTF. The CDR3 DNA is TGTGCCAGCAGTTACTCGAATGTCGGGGCCTACTATGGCTACACCTTC.

The V gene is TRBV27, the J gene TRBJ1-1, with 8 bases that match TRBD1. The CDR3 totals 16 residues. CDR1 and CDR2 from the germline V gene are MNHEY and SMNVEV (reference sequence). Trimming removed 1 base from V and 3 bases from J; junction bases left unmatched: 7. This CDR3 reads CASSLFGQGADTEAFF. The DNA of the CDR3 is TGTGCCAGCAGTTTATTCGGACAGGGTGCGGACACTGAAGCTTTCTTT.

This chain joins TRBV30 and TRBJ1-2, with TRBD1 matching over 9 bases. The germline CDR1 and CDR2 sequences are GTSNPN and SVGIG (reference sequence). The V gene end was trimmed by 3 bases and the J gene end by 8 bases; junction bases not matched to a gene: 7. This CDR3 is 13 amino acids long. This CDR3 is CAWSGTGRGGYTF. The CDR3, as DNA: TGTGCCTGGAGCGGGACAGGGAGGGGCGGCTACACCTTC.

The chain uses TRBV5-1 and TRBJ2-7, with 8 nucleotides matching TRBD1. The CDR3 runs to 13 residues. Germline V CDR1 and CDR2: SGHRS, YFSETQ. J gave up 5 bases and V 4 bases, and 5 bases lay outside the gene matches. The CDR3 loop is CASSAGQGNEQYF. CDR3 nucleotides: TGCGCCAGCAGCGCCGGACAGGGAAACGAGCAGTACTTC.

This chain links TRBV3-1 (or the pseudogene TRBV3-2) with TRBJ1-4; no clear D gene. The V end was cut by 0 bases, the J end by 13 bases, with 9 bases between. This CDR3 region has 12 residues. Germline V CDR1 and CDR2: LGHDT, YNNKEL (reference sequence). This CDR3 reads CASSQESKRLFF. CDR3 coding DNA: TGTGCCAGCAGCCAAGAGTCTAAAAGACTGTTTTTT.

The chain is built from TRBV3-1 (or the pseudogene TRBV3-2) and TRBJ1-4; D perhaps matches TRBD1 (5 bases). CDR3 length: 15 residues. CDR1 and CDR2 from the germline V gene are LGHDT and YNNKEL (reference sequence). Trimming left V 4 bases short and J 4 bases short, with 13 bases between. The CDR3 sequence: CASSPPGRSNEKLFF. The CDR3 DNA is TGTGCCAGCAGCCCTCCGGGACGGAGTAATGAAAAACTGTTTTTT.

The chain combines TRBV21-1 with TRBJ2-4. TRBV21-1 is a pseudogene. The CDR3 has 17 residues. CDR3 region: CASSHTCWGAAKNIQYF. The CDR3, as DNA: TGTGCCAGCTCCCACACCTGCTGGGGGGCGGCCAAAAACATTCAGTACTTC.

The chain combines TRBV2 with TRBJ2-2; 8 bases align to TRBD1. The CDR3 runs to 14 residues. J gave up 7 bases and V 5 bases, and 6 bases lay outside the gene matches. Germline V gene data show CDR1 as SNHLY and CDR2 as FYNNEI. Here the CDR3 DNA reads TGTGCCAGCAGTAAAGGACAGGGAATCGGGGAGCTGTTTTTT. Amino acids: CASSKGQGIGELFF.

V and J are TRBV6-6 and TRBJ1-1, with D possibly matching TRBD1 (6 bases). From germline, CDR1 is MNHNY and CDR2 SVGAGI (reference sequence). V was pared by 5 bases and J by 2 bases, with 12 bases between. The CDR3 length is 14 residues. Written as DNA, the CDR3 is TGTGCCAGCAGTCACCTGGACAGTAACACTGAAGCTTTCTTT. Protein sequence: CASSHLDSNTEAFF.

The chain carries TRBV10-3 and TRBJ2-5, with a possible D match to TRBD2 (6 bases). The germline V gene encodes CDR1 ENHRY and CDR2 SYGVKD. The CDR3 consists of 14 residues. Trimming left V 10 bases short and J 6 bases short, with 21 bases between. The CDR3 DNA reads TGTGCCAGTGGAGGGGCCGCGGGAAGGAAGACCCAGTACTTC. Amino acid sequence: CASGGAAGRKTQYF.

CDR3 sequence: CASSLDYNNEQFF. The CDR3 coding sequence is TGTGCCAGCAGCTTAGATTATAACAATGAGCAGTTCTTC. The J gene is TRBJ2-1, the V gene TRBV7-3; D is uncertain. Trimming cost V 2 bases and J 5 bases, with 7 bases left between them. Germline V gene lookup returns CDR1 SGHTA and CDR2 FQGTGA. The CDR3 runs to 13 residues. Variable domain in full (rest from reference TRBV7-3 and TRBJ2-1): GAGVSQTPSNKVTEKGKYVELRCDPISGHTALYWYRQSLGQGPEFLIYFQGTGAADDSGLPNDRFFAVRPEGSVSTLKIQRTERGDSAVYLCASSLDYNNEQFFGPGTRLTVL.

This clone was observed a handful of times. CDR3 DNA sequence: TGTGCCAGCAGCTTCCTAGACAGGGAAAACATTCAGTACTTC. The encoded protein is CASSFLDRENIQYF. V and J are TRBV13 and TRBJ2-4; 7 nucleotides line up with TRBD1. Trimming took 3 bases from V and 5 from J; bases not matched to a gene: 4. CDR3 length: 14 residues. Germline V lookup: CDR1 PRHDT, CDR2 FYEKMQ (reference sequence).